This is a list of T cell receptor beta chains from one sample in a study of T cell responses to AZD1222 COVID-19 vaccine. Sequencing used immunoSEQ multiplex PCR; TCRdb keeps in-frame clones, though not all of them. The sample lists roughly 120,000 clones, 75% to 95% occurring once. The sample consisted of peripheral blood, taken on day 0 of AZD1222 vaccination. The source is an adult in good health. CDR3s include the opening cysteine and the closing phenylalanine or tryptophan. The order of the fields is J gene, clone size, CDR3 length, V gene, D gene, CDR3 protein, CDR3 DNA. D genes are given only for firm matches. Size values are once, few and many counts, or a class for expanded clones, and some rows have none.

j_call: TRBJ1-2; clone_size: few; cdr3_length: 13; v_call: TRBV6-2/TRBV6-3; d_call: .; cdr3_aa: CASSLGENYGYTF; cdr3_nt: TGTGCCAGCAGCCTTGGGGAAAACTATGGCTACACCTTC
j_call: TRBJ1-6; clone_size: .; cdr3_length: 14; v_call: TRBV7-9; d_call: TRBD1; cdr3_aa: CASRQGGGGSPLHF; cdr3_nt: TGTGCCAGCAGGCAAGGGGGCGGGGGATCACCCCTCCACTTT
j_call: TRBJ2-3; clone_size: .; cdr3_length: 15; v_call: TRBV19; d_call: .; cdr3_aa: CASRYRDTTTDTQYF; cdr3_nt: TGTGCCAGTAGATACCGGGACACGACCACAGATACGCAGTATTTT
j_call: TRBJ1-5; clone_size: .; cdr3_length: 14; v_call: TRBV5-1; d_call: .; cdr3_aa: CASSLAGGNQPQHF; cdr3_nt: TGCGCCAGCAGCTTGGCAGGAGGCAATCAGCCCCAGCATTTT
j_call: TRBJ1-2; clone_size: .; cdr3_length: 12; v_call: TRBV29-1; d_call: TRBD1; cdr3_aa: CSVETGVDGYTF; cdr3_nt: TGCAGCGTTGAAACAGGGGTTGATGGCTACACCTTC
j_call: TRBJ1-6; clone_size: .; cdr3_length: 14; v_call: TRBV10-3; d_call: TRBD1; cdr3_aa: CAIGGPGGDSPLHF; cdr3_nt: TGTGCCATCGGGGGTCCAGGGGGCGATTCACCCCTCCACTTT
j_call: TRBJ2-3; clone_size: .; cdr3_length: 16; v_call: TRBV13; d_call: .; cdr3_aa: CASSLRDAASTDTQYF; cdr3_nt: TGTGCCAGCAGCCTCCGGGACGCGGCCAGCACAGATACGCAGTATTTT
j_call: TRBJ1-5; clone_size: .; cdr3_length: 15; v_call: TRBV6-5; d_call: .; cdr3_aa: CASSYNGGDNQPQHF; cdr3_nt: TGTGCCAGCAGTTATAACGGGGGTGACAATCAGCCCCAGCATTTT
j_call: TRBJ1-2; clone_size: .; cdr3_length: 15; v_call: TRBV15; d_call: .; cdr3_aa: CATSREYPRWDGYTF; cdr3_nt: TGTGCCACCAGCAGAGAATATCCTCGGTGGGATGGCTACACCTTC
j_call: TRBJ2-2; clone_size: .; cdr3_length: 15; v_call: TRBV11-2; d_call: .; cdr3_aa: CASSPRGMNTGELFF; cdr3_nt: TGTGCCAGCAGCCCCAGGGGAATGAACACCGGGGAGCTGTTTTTT
j_call: TRBJ2-7; clone_size: .; cdr3_length: 13; v_call: TRBV5-6; d_call: .; cdr3_aa: CASSLVRGFEQYF; cdr3_nt: TGTGCCAGCAGCTTGGTTAGAGGGTTCGAGCAGTACTTC
j_call: TRBJ2-6; clone_size: .; cdr3_length: 16; v_call: TRBV6-5; d_call: .; cdr3_aa: CASSYLELGGANVLTF; cdr3_nt: TGTGCCAGCAGTTATTTAGAACTCGGTGGGGCCAACGTCCTGACTTTC
j_call: TRBJ2-5; clone_size: .; cdr3_length: 16; v_call: TRBV14; d_call: TRBD2; cdr3_aa: CASSQVAGGFQETQYF; cdr3_nt: TGTGCCAGCAGCCAAGTAGCGGGAGGTTTCCAAGAGACCCAGTACTTC
j_call: TRBJ1-3; clone_size: .; cdr3_length: 16; v_call: TRBV11-2; d_call: .; cdr3_aa: CASSLRAGAPGNTIYF; cdr3_nt: TGTGCCAGCAGCTTACGCGCGGGAGCTCCTGGAAACACCATATATTTT
j_call: TRBJ2-3; clone_size: .; cdr3_length: 16; v_call: TRBV5-1; d_call: .; cdr3_aa: CASSLALRGGTDTQYF; cdr3_nt: TGCGCCAGCAGCTTGGCCCTCAGGGGGGGAACAGATACGCAGTATTTT
j_call: TRBJ2-3; clone_size: .; cdr3_length: 12; v_call: TRBV16; d_call: .; cdr3_aa: CASSLLGDTQYF; cdr3_nt: TGTGCCAGCAGCCTCCTGGGAGATACGCAGTATTTT
j_call: TRBJ1-1; clone_size: once; cdr3_length: 13; v_call: TRBV2; d_call: .; cdr3_aa: CASSEARDTEAFF; cdr3_nt: TGTGCCAGCAGTGAAGCGCGGGACACTGAAGCTTTCTTT
j_call: TRBJ2-1; clone_size: .; cdr3_length: 16; v_call: TRBV3-1/TRBV3-2; d_call: TRBD1; cdr3_aa: CASSQRGQGLYNEQFF; cdr3_nt: TGTGCCAGCAGCCAAAGAGGACAGGGGCTCTACAATGAGCAGTTCTTC
j_call: TRBJ2-7; clone_size: .; cdr3_length: 13; v_call: TRBV27; d_call: .; cdr3_aa: CASSLRPLYEQYF; cdr3_nt: TGTGCCAGCAGTTTAAGGCCTCTCTACGAGCAGTACTTC
j_call: TRBJ2-7; clone_size: .; cdr3_length: 16; v_call: TRBV18; d_call: .; cdr3_aa: CASSRYANDNPYEQYF; cdr3_nt: TGTGCCAGCTCAAGATACGCCAATGACAACCCCTACGAGCAGTACTTC
j_call: TRBJ1-6; clone_size: .; cdr3_length: 15; v_call: TRBV19; d_call: .; cdr3_aa: CASTLQRTDNSPLHF; cdr3_nt: TGTGCCAGTACCCTGCAACGAACGGATAATTCACCCCTCCACTTT
j_call: TRBJ2-5; clone_size: .; cdr3_length: 15; v_call: TRBV19; d_call: TRBD1; cdr3_aa: CASRQGPQGQETQYF; cdr3_nt: TGTGCCAGTAGACAGGGGCCGCAGGGACAAGAGACCCAGTACTTC
j_call: TRBJ2-7; clone_size: .; cdr3_length: 11; v_call: TRBV7-9; d_call: .; cdr3_aa: CASSLVDEQYF; cdr3_nt: TGTGCCAGCAGCTTAGTTGATGAGCAGTACTTC
j_call: TRBJ1-6; clone_size: .; cdr3_length: 14; v_call: TRBV6-5; d_call: .; cdr3_aa: CASSLRGDNSPLHF; cdr3_nt: TGTGCCAGCAGTTTGAGGGGAGATAATTCACCCCTCCACTTT
j_call: TRBJ1-3; clone_size: .; cdr3_length: 17; v_call: TRBV7-9; d_call: TRBD1; cdr3_aa: CASSPRTGTGSGNTIYF; cdr3_nt: TGTGCCAGCAGCCCACGTACCGGGACAGGGTCTGGAAACACCATATATTTT
j_call: TRBJ1-2; clone_size: .; cdr3_length: 13; v_call: TRBV12-3/TRBV12-4; d_call: TRBD1; cdr3_aa: CASSLGPGQGDTF; cdr3_nt: TGTGCCAGCAGTTTAGGCCCGGGACAGGGAGACACCTTC
j_call: TRBJ2-2; clone_size: .; cdr3_length: 14; v_call: TRBV7-2; d_call: .; cdr3_aa: CASSQDRYTGELFF; cdr3_nt: TGTGCCAGCAGCCAAGACAGATACACCGGGGAGCTGTTTTTT
j_call: TRBJ2-2; clone_size: .; cdr3_length: 16; v_call: TRBV7-9; d_call: .; cdr3_aa: CASSLRRAKNTGELFF; cdr3_nt: TGTGCCAGCAGCTTGAGGCGGGCCAAGAACACCGGGGAGCTGTTTTTT
j_call: TRBJ1-2; clone_size: .; cdr3_length: 14; v_call: TRBV27; d_call: TRBD1; cdr3_aa: CASSVGQGLSGYTF; cdr3_nt: TGTGCCAGCAGTGTCGGACAGGGACTCAGTGGCTACACCTTC
j_call: TRBJ2-5; clone_size: .; cdr3_length: 11; v_call: TRBV18; d_call: .; cdr3_aa: CASSPKGTQYF; cdr3_nt: TGTGCCAGCTCACCAAAGGGGACCCAGTACTTC
j_call: TRBJ1-6; clone_size: .; cdr3_length: 14; v_call: TRBV5-1; d_call: TRBD1; cdr3_aa: CASRTTGNNSPLHF; cdr3_nt: TGCGCCAGCAGAACGACAGGGAATAATTCACCCCTCCACTTT
j_call: TRBJ1-1; clone_size: .; cdr3_length: 15; v_call: TRBV5-4; d_call: TRBD1; cdr3_aa: CASSPWTGENTEAFF; cdr3_nt: TGTGCCAGCAGCCCGTGGACAGGGGAGAACACTGAAGCTTTCTTT
j_call: TRBJ1-1; clone_size: .; cdr3_length: 15; v_call: TRBV7-3; d_call: TRBD1; cdr3_aa: CASSLMGQGITEAFF; cdr3_nt: TGTGCCAGCAGCTTAATGGGACAGGGTATCACTGAAGCTTTCTTT
j_call: TRBJ2-1; clone_size: .; cdr3_length: 15; v_call: TRBV24-1; d_call: TRBD1; cdr3_aa: CATSDPGQPYNEQFF; cdr3_nt: TGTGCCACCAGTGATCCGGGACAGCCATACAATGAGCAGTTCTTC
j_call: TRBJ1-1; clone_size: .; cdr3_length: 13; v_call: TRBV10-3; d_call: .; cdr3_aa: CAISEQSYTEAFF; cdr3_nt: TGTGCCATCAGTGAACAGTCCTACACTGAAGCTTTCTTT
j_call: TRBJ2-5; clone_size: .; cdr3_length: 13; v_call: TRBV6-6; d_call: TRBD2; cdr3_aa: CASFSGSGETQYF; cdr3_nt: TGTGCCAGCTTTAGCGGGAGTGGGGAGACCCAGTACTTC
j_call: TRBJ2-1; clone_size: .; cdr3_length: 15; v_call: TRBV11-3; d_call: .; cdr3_aa: CASSPRLGASNEQFF; cdr3_nt: TGTGCCAGCAGCCCCCGGTTGGGGGCGAGCAATGAGCAGTTCTTC
j_call: TRBJ2-7; clone_size: .; cdr3_length: 13; v_call: TRBV28; d_call: .; cdr3_aa: CASSPHLSYEQYF; cdr3_nt: TGTGCCAGCAGTCCGCACCTTTCCTACGAGCAGTACTTC
j_call: TRBJ2-7; clone_size: .; cdr3_length: 12; v_call: TRBV21-1; d_call: .; cdr3_aa: CASSNRSYEQYF; cdr3_nt: TGTGCCAGCAGCAACAGGTCCTACGAGCAGTACTTC
j_call: TRBJ1-6; clone_size: once; cdr3_length: 13; v_call: TRBV10-3; d_call: TRBD1; cdr3_aa: CATETGDNSPLHF; cdr3_nt: TGTGCCACCGAGACAGGGGACAACTCACCCCTCCACTTT
j_call: TRBJ1-1; clone_size: .; cdr3_length: 16; v_call: TRBV28; d_call: .; cdr3_aa: CASSTRPPTGIGEAFF; cdr3_nt: TGTGCCAGCAGTACAAGACCCCCAACAGGGATCGGCGAAGCTTTCTTT
j_call: TRBJ2-7; clone_size: .; cdr3_length: 16; v_call: TRBV3-1/TRBV3-2; d_call: .; cdr3_aa: CASSQDAGLRRYEQYF; cdr3_nt: TGTGCCAGCAGCCAAGATGCGGGACTCCGGAGGTACGAGCAGTACTTC
j_call: TRBJ2-1; clone_size: .; cdr3_length: 14; v_call: TRBV6-2/TRBV6-3; d_call: TRBD2; cdr3_aa: CASSTSGRAHEQFF; cdr3_nt: TGTGCCAGCAGTACTAGCGGGAGGGCACATGAGCAGTTCTTC